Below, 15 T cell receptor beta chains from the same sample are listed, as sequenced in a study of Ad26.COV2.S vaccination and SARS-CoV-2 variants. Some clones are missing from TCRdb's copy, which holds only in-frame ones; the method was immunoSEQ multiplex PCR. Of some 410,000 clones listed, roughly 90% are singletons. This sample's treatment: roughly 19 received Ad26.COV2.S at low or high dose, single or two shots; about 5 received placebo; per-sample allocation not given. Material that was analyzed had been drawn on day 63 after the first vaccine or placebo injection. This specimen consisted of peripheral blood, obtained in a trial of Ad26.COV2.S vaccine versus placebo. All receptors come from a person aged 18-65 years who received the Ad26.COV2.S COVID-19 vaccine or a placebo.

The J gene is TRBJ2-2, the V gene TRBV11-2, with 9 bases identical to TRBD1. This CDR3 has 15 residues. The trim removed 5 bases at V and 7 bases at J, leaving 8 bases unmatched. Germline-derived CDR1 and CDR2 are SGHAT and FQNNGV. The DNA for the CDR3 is TGTGCCAGCAGCCCGACACAGGGGGCGGTCGGGGAGCTGTTTTTT. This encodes CASSPTQGAVGELFF.

The DNA for the CDR3 is TGTGCCAGCAGTTTAGTGGACGGGAACACCATATATTTT. This gives the protein CASSLVDGNTIYF. V usage is TRBV12-3 or TRBV12-4 and J usage is TRBJ1-3, with D hard to call. The V and J ends lost 1 base and 7 bases respectively, with 8 bases between them. This CDR3 contains 13 residues.

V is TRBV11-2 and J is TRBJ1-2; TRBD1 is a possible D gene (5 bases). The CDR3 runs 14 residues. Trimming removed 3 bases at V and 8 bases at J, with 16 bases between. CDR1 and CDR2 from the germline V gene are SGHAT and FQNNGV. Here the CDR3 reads CASSFAGGIEGYTF. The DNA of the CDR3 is TGTGCCAGCAGCTTCGCCGGGGGGATAGAGGGCTACACCTTC. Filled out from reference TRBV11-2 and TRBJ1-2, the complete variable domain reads EAGVAQSPRYKIIEKRQSVAFWCNPISGHATLYWYQQILGQGPKLLIQFQNNGVVDDSQLPKDRFSAERLKGVDSTLKIQPAKLEDSAVYLCASSFAGGIEGYTFGSGTRLTVV.

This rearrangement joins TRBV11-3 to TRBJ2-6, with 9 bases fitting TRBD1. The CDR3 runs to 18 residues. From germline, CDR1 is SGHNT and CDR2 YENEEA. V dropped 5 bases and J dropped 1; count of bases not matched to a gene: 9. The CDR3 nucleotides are TGTGCCAGCAGCGAACCGGGACAGGGTAATTCTGGGGCCAACGTCCTGACTTTC. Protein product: CASSEPGQGNSGANVLTF.

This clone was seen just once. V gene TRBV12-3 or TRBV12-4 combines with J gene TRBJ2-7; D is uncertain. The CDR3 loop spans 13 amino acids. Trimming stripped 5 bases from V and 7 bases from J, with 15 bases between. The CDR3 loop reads CASSPPGFQEQYF. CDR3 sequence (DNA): TGTGCCAGCAGTCCCCCAGGTTTTCAAGAGCAGTACTTC.

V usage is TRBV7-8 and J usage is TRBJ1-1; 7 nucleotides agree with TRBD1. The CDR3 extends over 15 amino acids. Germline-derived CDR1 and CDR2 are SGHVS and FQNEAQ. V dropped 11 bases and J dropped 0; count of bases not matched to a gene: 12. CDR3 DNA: TGTGCCGGGGGGGATTATGGGACAGTGAACACTGAAGCTTTCTTT. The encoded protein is CAGGDYGTVNTEAFF.

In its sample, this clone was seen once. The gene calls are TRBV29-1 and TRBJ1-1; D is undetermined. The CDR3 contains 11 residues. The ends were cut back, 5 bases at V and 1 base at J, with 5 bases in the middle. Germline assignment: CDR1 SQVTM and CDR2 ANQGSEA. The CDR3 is CSVPGNTEAFF. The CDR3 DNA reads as TGCAGCGTTCCGGGGAACACTGAAGCTTTCTTT.

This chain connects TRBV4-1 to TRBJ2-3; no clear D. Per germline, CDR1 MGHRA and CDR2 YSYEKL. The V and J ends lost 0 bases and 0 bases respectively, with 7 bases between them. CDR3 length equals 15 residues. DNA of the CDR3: TGCGCCAGCAGCCAAGAGGGCAGAAGCACAGATACGCAGTATTTT. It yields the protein CASSQEGRSTDTQYF.

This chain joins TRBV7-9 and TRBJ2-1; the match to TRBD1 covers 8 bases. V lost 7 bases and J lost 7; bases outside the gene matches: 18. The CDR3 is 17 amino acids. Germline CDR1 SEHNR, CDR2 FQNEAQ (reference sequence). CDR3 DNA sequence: TGTGCCAGCACCTCCATCGGGGTCCAGGGGGCTGTGAATGAGCAGTTCTTC. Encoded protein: CASTSIGVQGAVNEQFF.

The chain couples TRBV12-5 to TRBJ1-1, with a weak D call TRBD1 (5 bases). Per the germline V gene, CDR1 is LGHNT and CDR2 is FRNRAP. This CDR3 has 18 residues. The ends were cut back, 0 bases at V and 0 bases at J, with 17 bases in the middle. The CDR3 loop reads CASGLVGLGYSMNTEAFF. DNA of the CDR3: TGTGCTAGTGGTTTGGTGGGACTGGGCTACTCGATGAACACTGAAGCTTTCTTT.

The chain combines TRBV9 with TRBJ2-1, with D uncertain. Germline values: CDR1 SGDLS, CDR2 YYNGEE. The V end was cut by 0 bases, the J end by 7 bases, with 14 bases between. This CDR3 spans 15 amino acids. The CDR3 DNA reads TGTGCCAGCAGCGTAGCCCACCCTGGGTTAAATGAGCAGTTCTTC. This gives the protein CASSVAHPGLNEQFF.

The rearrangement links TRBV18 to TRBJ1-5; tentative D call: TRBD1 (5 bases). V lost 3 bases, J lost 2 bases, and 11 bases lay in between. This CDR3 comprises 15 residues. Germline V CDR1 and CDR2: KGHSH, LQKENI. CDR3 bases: TGTGCCAGCTCACCTTGGGGGTCCGGCAATCAGCCCCAGCATTTT. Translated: CASSPWGSGNQPQHF. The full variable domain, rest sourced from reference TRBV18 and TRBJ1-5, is NAGVMQNPRHLVRRRGQEARLRCSPMKGHSHVYWYRQLPEEGLKFMVYLQKENIIDESGMPKERFSAEFPKEGPSILRIQQVVRGDSAAYFCASSPWGSGNQPQHFGDGTRLSIL.

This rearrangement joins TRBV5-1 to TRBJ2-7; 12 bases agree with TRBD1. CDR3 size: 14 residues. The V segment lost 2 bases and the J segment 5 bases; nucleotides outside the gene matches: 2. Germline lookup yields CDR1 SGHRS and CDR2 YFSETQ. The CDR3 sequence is CASSFGTGGHEQYF. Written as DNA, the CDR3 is TGCGCCAGCAGCTTCGGGACAGGGGGCCACGAGCAGTACTTC.

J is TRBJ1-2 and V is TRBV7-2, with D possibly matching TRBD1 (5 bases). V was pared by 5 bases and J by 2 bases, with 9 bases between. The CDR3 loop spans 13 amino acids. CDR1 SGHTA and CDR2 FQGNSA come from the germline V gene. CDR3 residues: CASSRDGNYGYTF. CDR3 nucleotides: TGTGCCAGCAGCAGGGACGGAAACTATGGCTACACCTTC. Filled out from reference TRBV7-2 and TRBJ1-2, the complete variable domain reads GAGVSQSPSNKVTEKGKDVELRCDPISGHTALYWYRQSLGQGLEFLIYFQGNSAPDKSGLPSDRFSAERTGGSVSTLTIQRTQQEDSAVYLCASSRDGNYGYTFGSGTRLTVV.

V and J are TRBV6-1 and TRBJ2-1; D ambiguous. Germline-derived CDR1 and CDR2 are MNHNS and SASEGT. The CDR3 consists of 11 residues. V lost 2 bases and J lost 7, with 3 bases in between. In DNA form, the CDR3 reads TGTGCCAGCAGTGAACTGAATGAGCAGTTCTTC. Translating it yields CASSELNEQFF.